This T cell receptor (beta chain) was identified in a study of cytomegalovirus exposure and HLA in healthy donors. On the study more broadly: Among around 400 genotyped donors, around 82% fell in the Caucasian-associated ancestry cluster. Notes on the study in general: In a later analysis, compared with equally common non-associated chains, HLA-associated beta chains were more expanded.

Worth noting for this clone: What it binds is unknown.

Primers: 60 Vbeta forward and 13 Jbeta reverse. Data came from immunoSEQ multiplex PCR; TCRdb stores just in-frame clones and leaves some out. The sample contains around 140,000 clones, 75% to 85% of which appear only once. The V end was cut by 2 bases, the J end by 0 bases, with 13 bases between. Germline V gene data show CDR1 as SGHAT and CDR2 as FQNNGV. CDR3 length: 17 amino acids. The sequencing input was PBMCs. The TCR originated in a middle-aged man in good health and CMV-seronegative. This chain connects TRBV11-2 to TRBJ1-4; D gene unclear. This chain's CDR3 is CASSLWPGRATNEKLFF. Written as DNA, the CDR3 is TGTGCCAGCAGCTTATGGCCGGGGAGGGCAACTAATGAAAAACTGTTTTTT. Filled out from reference TRBV11-2 and TRBJ1-4, the complete variable domain reads EAGVAQSPRYKIIEKRQSVAFWCNPISGHATLYWYQQILGQGPKLLIQFQNNGVVDDSQLPKDRFSAERLKGVDSTLKIQPAKLEDSAVYLCASSLWPGRATNEKLFFGSGTQLSVL.